This T cell receptor (beta chain) was profiled in a study of blood T cell repertoires in COVID-19. The wider study: The United States, Italy and Spain supplied acute and convalescent COVID-19 samples. PBMCs, B-cell-depleted T cells, or T cells were the source of the cDNA or gDNA that made up the material.

Per the original data handling: Reference gene primer amplification gave estimated nucleated cell counts. Clones were read by immunoSEQ multiplex PCR, and TCRdb kept only the in-frame ones, dropping some. V and J calls and clone size are given by that table; D and trimming were obtained from the DNA. This repertoire shows 52,000 or so clones, 86% found once; its top ten account for under 3.5%. Germline assignment: CDR1 MNHEY and CDR2 SVGAGI. V was shortened by 4 bases and J by 1 base, with 8 bases between the two germline ends. There are 14 residues in the CDR3. Worth noting for this clone: In the same sample, other DNA sequences code for this CDR3.

Sequencing used peripheral blood. The J gene is TRBJ1-5, the V gene TRBV6-5, with a possible D match to TRBD1 (5 bases). This TCR was recovered from a man aged 80 or over with acute or convalescent COVID-19. CDR3 region: CASSSRQSNQPQHF. In nucleotides, the CDR3 is TGTGCCAGCAGTTCCAGACAGAGCAATCAGCCCCAGCATTTT.